The 14 T cell receptor beta chains listed next were all sequenced from one sample in a study of T cells in Graves' hyperthyroidism and ophthalmopathy. The CDR3 regions of TCR beta were amplified from RNA transcripts. Researchers ran a first-round RT-PCR on the TCR CDR3 using the HTBI primer set. Each CDR3 protein is one row after TCRdb ran MiXCR on the multiplex PCR reads. The sample lists about 590,000 distinct CDR3 sequences; more than 13% were seen once. What was sequenced was blood. All receptors derive from a woman aged 18-29 years with Graves' ophthalmopathy.

V gene TRBV30 combines with J gene TRBJ2-2, with 7 nucleotides matching TRBD2. The V gene end was trimmed by 7 bases and the J gene end by 5 bases; junction bases not matched to a gene: 16. The V gene's germline CDR1 is GTSNPN and CDR2 SVGIG (reference sequence). The CDR3 sequence is 16 residues long. The CDR3 region has the DNA TGTGCCTCAGAGAAGGCGGGAGCAGAATTAACCGGGGAGCTGTTTTTT. Amino acid sequence: CASEKAGAELTGELFF.

This clonotype has a handful of counts. The chain has TRBV11-2 and TRBJ2-5, with 11 bases fitting TRBD2. From germline, CDR1 is SGHAT and CDR2 FQNNGV. The CDR3 has 15 amino acids. J gave up 2 bases and V 5 bases, and 4 bases lay outside the gene matches. CDR3 in amino acids: CASSSLAGGQETQYF. The DNA of the CDR3 is TGTGCCAGCAGCAGTCTAGCGGGAGGACAAGAGACCCAGTACTTC.

This clonotype was picked up many times. The gene calls are TRBV6-1 and TRBJ2-7, with 8 bases matching TRBD2. J lost 5 bases, V lost 10 bases, and 10 bases had no gene match. The CDR3 spans 13 residues. Per germline, CDR1 MNHNS and CDR2 SASEGT. Here the CDR3 DNA reads TGTGCCACACACAGCGGGAGTTTAGACGAGCAGTACTTC. Translated, it gives CATHSGSLDEQYF.

The J gene is TRBJ1-2, the V gene TRBV19, with TRBD1 matching over 7 bases. Germline V CDR1 and CDR2: LNHDA, SQIVND (reference sequence). The V and J ends lost 5 bases and 5 bases, in that order; junction bases with no gene match: 8. This CDR3 contains 14 residues. The CDR3 nucleotides are TGTGCCAGTAGTCCCTCCGGGACAGATTATGGCTACACCTTC. This sequence encodes CASSPSGTDYGYTF. The entire variable domain, with the rest obtained from reference TRBV19 and TRBJ1-2, is as follows: DGGITQSPKYLFRKEGQNVTLSCEQNLNHDAMYWYRQDPGQGLRLIYYSQIVNDFQKGDIAEGYSVSREKKESFPLTVTSAQKNPTAFYLCASSPSGTDYGYTFGSGTRLTVV.

This clonotype was seen repeatedly, ten times or more. The rearrangement uses TRBV18 and TRBJ2-7; D unclear. The CDR3 is 12 amino acids. From germline, CDR1 is KGHSH and CDR2 LQKENI. V was trimmed by 2 bases and J by 5 bases, leaving 7 bases between them. DNA of the CDR3: TGTGCCAGCTCACCAACGGCGAACGAGCAGTACTTC. Protein product: CASSPTANEQYF.

The chain combines TRBV29-1 with TRBJ2-1, with no clear D. This CDR3 is built from 13 residues. With 3 bases removed from V and 0 bases from J, the gap between germline ends came to 6 bases. The V gene's germline CDR1 is SQVTM and CDR2 ANQGSEA. DNA of the CDR3: TGCAGCGTTGACGGAGACTCCTACAATGAGCAGTTCTTC. Translation gives CSVDGDSYNEQFF.

V is TRBV20-1 and J is TRBJ1-3; 8 positions match TRBD1. The length of the CDR3 is 16 residues. V lost 6 bases, J lost 0 bases, and 10 bases stayed unmatched. CDR1 is DFQATT and CDR2 is SNEGSKA in the germline V gene (reference sequence). The CDR3 bases are TGCAGTGCCCAATACGTTGGGACAGGCTCTGGAAACACCATATATTTT. This encodes CSAQYVGTGSGNTIYF.

The rearrangement links TRBV4-3 to TRBJ2-1; perhaps TRBD1 as D (6 bases). The length of the CDR3 is 16 residues. The germline gives CDR1 LGHNA, CDR2 YSLEER. The V end was cut by 4 bases, the J end by 0 bases, with 13 bases between. The CDR3 bases are TGCGCCAGCAGCCCCGGACAGTACAGCTCCTACAATGAGCAGTTCTTC. This codes for CASSPGQYSSYNEQFF.

This clonotype was seen repeatedly, ten times or more. This chain joins TRBV7-2 and TRBJ2-1, with TRBD2 matching 10 bases. CDR1 and CDR2 (germline): SGHTA, FQGNSA. CDR3 length: 16 amino acids. After removal of 5 bases from V and 3 bases from J, the junction contained 7 bases not matched to a gene. CDR3 protein: CASSPLGLADYNEQFF. CDR3 DNA: TGTGCCAGCAGCCCACTCGGACTAGCGGACTACAATGAGCAGTTCTTC.

Concerning this clonotype: This is likely a read error, given that the CDR3 carries no conserved phenylalanine or tryptophan at its end. The V gene is TRBV24-1, the J gene TRBJ2-1; D call uncertain. The V gene lost 9 bases and the J gene lost 4 bases, with 15 bases spanning the gap. Germline lookup yields CDR1 KGHDR and CDR2 SFDVKD. This CDR3 has 14 amino acids. The CDR3 loop reads CATRSTRAYNEQFL. Written as DNA, the CDR3 is TGTGCCACCCGATCAACCCGGGCTTACAATGAGCAGTTCCTC.

The chain couples TRBV20-1 to TRBJ1-3; D unresolved. Germline V gene sequence: CDR1 DFQATT, CDR2 SNEGSKA (reference sequence). The V gene lost 1 base and the J gene lost 0 bases, with 7 bases spanning the gap. This CDR3 is 14 amino acids long. The DNA of the CDR3 is TGCAGTGCTAGAGTCCCATTCTCTGGAAACACCATATATTTT. This gives the protein CSARVPFSGNTIYF.

V usage is TRBV13 and J usage is TRBJ1-1; D unresolved. Trimming stripped 5 bases from V and 6 bases from J, with 28 bases between. The CDR3 runs 18 residues. The germline CDR1 and CDR2 sequences are PRHDT and FYEKMQ (reference sequence). The CDR3 sequence: CASSQEVFYLVEGPEAFF. CDR3 nucleotides: TGTGCCAGCAGCCAAGAGGTGTTTTATTTGGTGGAAGGCCCTGAAGCTTTCTTT.

This chain links TRBV5-6 with TRBJ2-3; D not resolved. Germline V gene lookup returns CDR1 SGHDT and CDR2 YYEEEE. The CDR3 is 15 amino acids. V gave up 0 bases and J gave up 1 base, with 9 bases separating them. In nucleotides, the CDR3 is TGTGCCAGCAGCTTGGTTAGGGCCCGCACAGATACGCAGTATTTT. Its protein is CASSLVRARTDTQYF.

This clonotype has ten or more counts. The chain combines TRBV30 with TRBJ1-1; D is perhaps TRBD1 (5 bases). The CDR3 is 13 amino acids. Germline V lookup: CDR1 GTSNPN, CDR2 SVGIG (reference sequence). The ends were cut back, 8 bases at V and 4 bases at J, with 17 bases in the middle. CDR3 nucleotides: TGTGCCGTGGACGGAGGGGAAGGCACTGAAGCTTTCTTT. Protein: CAVDGGEGTEAFF.